This TCR beta chain derives from a study of T cell repertoires in cytomegalovirus infection. V was cut by 8 bases and J by 5 bases, with 12 bases left in between. CDR1 SGHVS and CDR2 FQNEAQ come from the germline V gene. The CDR3 contains 13 residues. General study points: HLA-C-restricted TCR beta clonotypes specific for CMV led the ex vivo response. Carriers of CMV plus the relevant HLA were identified by cumulative public TCR beta family frequency.

Details on this clonotype: Its antigen is unknown.

Each CDR3 protein is one row after TCRdb ran MiXCR on the reads. The sample consists of about 70,000 distinct CDR3 sequences, 20% of them appearing once. This chain uses TRBV7-8 with TRBJ2-2, with D hard to call. The TCR comes from a human donor in good health (CMV status not recorded). Some clones in this sample may be carry-over from other donors' samples. The specimen comprised CD8+ T cells from cultured PBMCs, sampled from culture after CMV antigen stimulation. CDR3 sequence: CASLGSATGELFF. The CDR3 DNA follows: TGTGCCAGCCTAGGGTCGGCTACCGGGGAGCTGTTTTTT.